A single sample is the source of the 3 T cell receptor beta chains below, sequenced in a study of CD8 T cells in Susac syndrome. Random hexamers were used to reverse transcribe an amount of about 0.45 to 1 ug RNA. TCRdb passed the immunoSEQ multiplex PCR reads through MiXCR, listing each CDR3 protein once. This table has a few hundred thousand distinct CDR3 sequences, about 90% appearing once. Input material: CD8+ T cells from PBMCs. The receptors stem from a human donor with multiple sclerosis.

This rearrangement joins TRBV7-3 to TRBJ2-5; 7 nucleotides match TRBD1. The CDR3 is 13 amino acids. In germline, CDR1 is SGHTA, CDR2 FQGTGA. With V trimmed by 8 bases and J by 2 bases, 5 bases remained unmatched. CDR3 protein: CASLNRGQETQYF. DNA for the CDR3: TGTGCCAGCCTTAACAGGGGACAAGAGACCCAGTACTTC. The whole variable domain, remainder taken from reference TRBV7-3 and TRBJ2-5, is GAGVSQTPSNKVTEKGKYVELRCDPISGHTALYWYRQSLGQGPEFLIYFQGTGAADDSGLPNDRFFAVRPEGSVSTLKIQRTERGDSAVYLCASLNRGQETQYFGPGTRLLVL.

The CDR3 sequence is CASSLALDRGTEAFF. The DNA for the CDR3 is TGTGCCAGCAGCTTAGCTCTGGACAGGGGGACTGAAGCTTTCTTT. V gene TRBV7-6 combines with J gene TRBJ1-1, with 10 bases matching TRBD1. The CDR3 has 15 amino acids. The J segment lost 5 bases and the V segment lost 0 bases, leaving 3 bases of the junction unmatched. Germline V gene lookup returns CDR1 SGHVS and CDR2 FNYEAQ. The entire variable domain, with the rest obtained from reference TRBV7-6 and TRBJ1-1, is as follows: GAGVSQSPRYKVTKRGQDVALRCDPISGHVSLYWYRQALGQGPEFLTYFNYEAQQDKSGLPNDRFSAERPEGSISTLTIQRTEQRDSAMYRCASSLALDRGTEAFFGQGTRLTVV.

This chain links TRBV11-1 with TRBJ2-1, with a weak D call TRBD1 (6 bases). The length of the CDR3 is 16 residues. Germline-derived CDR1 and CDR2 are SGHAT and FQDESV (reference sequence). Trimming took off 1 base at V and 4 bases at J, with 14 bases between the two ends. In DNA, the CDR3 is TGTGCCAGCAGCTTAGACCCCCAGGGGCATTACAATGAGCAGTTCTTC. It specifies CASSLDPQGHYNEQFF.